This entry lists 24 T cell receptor beta chains sequenced from one sample in a study of blood T cell repertoires in COVID-19 (dated by TCRdb to between 2020 and 2021). The library was prepared using the immunoSEQ multiplex PCR assay. As stored in TCRdb, this immuneACCESS dataset retains in-frame rearrangements with V and J assigned. A fraction of the clones does not appear; measured against another copy, unresolved V genes explain less than half of the discrepancy, and the remainder lacks a known reason. Present in this sample are roughly 39,000 clones, around 74% of which were seen just once. The ten biggest clones cover 23% of the sample. Sequencing input: peripheral blood. Every receptor here comes from a man in his sixties or seventies with acute or convalescent COVID-19.

The chain combines TRBV27 with TRBJ1-2, with 7 bases matching TRBD1. The V segment lost 5 bases and the J segment 8 bases; nucleotides outside the gene matches: 11. The CDR3 is 14 amino acids. Germline values: CDR1 MNHEY, CDR2 SMNVEV (reference sequence). CDR3 sequence: CASSLTGPLEGYTF. CDR3 DNA sequence: TGTGCCAGCAGTCTGACAGGGCCCCTGGAGGGCTACACCTTC.

The chain has TRBV9 and TRBJ2-7; 9 nucleotides align to TRBD1. The V and J ends lost 4 bases and 7 bases, in that order; junction bases with no gene match: 15. Germline CDR1 reads SGDLS; CDR2 reads YYNGEE. This CDR3 is built from 16 residues. CDR3 DNA sequence: TGTGCCAGCAGCCCACAGGGGGCAACAGGGGTGCGGGAGCAGTACTTC. This translates into CASSPQGATGVREQYF.

This chain links TRBV5-6 with TRBJ1-1; D is ambiguous. The germline CDR1 and CDR2 sequences are SGHDT and YYEEEE. V lost 5 bases, J lost 5 bases, and 7 bases lay in between. The length of the CDR3 is 11 residues. The CDR3 nucleotides are TGTGCCAGCAGGCGGGAGACTGAAGCTTTCTTT. Protein: CASRRETEAFF.

This rearrangement joins TRBV27 to TRBJ2-3; D is uncertain. Trimming took 6 bases from V and 3 from J, leaving 10 bases between them. There are 13 residues in the CDR3. Germline V gives CDR1 MNHEY, CDR2 SMNVEV (reference sequence). The CDR3 is CASSPALTDTQYF. In DNA form, the CDR3 reads TGTGCCAGCAGCCCCGCCCTAACAGATACGCAGTATTTT.

The chain joins TRBV19 to TRBJ1-6, with D possibly being TRBD1 (6 bases). Germline CDR1 LNHDA, CDR2 SQIVND (reference sequence). CDR3 length: 15 amino acids. V was trimmed by 3 bases and J by 8 bases, leaving 14 bases between them. The CDR3 DNA follows: TGTGCCAGTAGTATCACAGGGTTGGGAGATTCACCCCTCCACTTT. Protein product: CASSITGLGDSPLHF.

This chain links TRBV11-3 with TRBJ2-2; 9 bases map to TRBD1. Trimming took 5 bases from V and 3 from J; bases not matched to a gene: 7. This CDR3 region has 16 residues. Germline V gives CDR1 SGHNT, CDR2 YENEEA. CDR3: CASSPGTGRYTGELFF. The DNA for the CDR3 is TGTGCCAGCAGCCCAGGGACAGGGCGCTACACCGGGGAGCTGTTTTTT.

V usage is TRBV19 and J usage is TRBJ1-1; D is perhaps TRBD1 (5 bases). The CDR3 loop spans 13 amino acids. Trimming stripped 10 bases from V and 4 bases from J, with 16 bases between. The V gene's germline CDR1 is LNHDA and CDR2 SQIVND (reference sequence). The CDR3: CATLKWGSTEAFF. The CDR3, as DNA: TGTGCCACCCTAAAGTGGGGCAGCACTGAAGCTTTCTTT.

The chain carries TRBV28 and TRBJ1-3; unclear D gene. This CDR3 contains 15 residues. CDR1 is MDHEN, CDR2 SYDVKM, per germline. The germline V and J ends were trimmed by 8 bases and 0 bases, with 14 bases remaining between them. In DNA, the CDR3 is TGTGCCAGCGGGGAGGGCTCAGGCTCTGGAAACACCATATATTTT. Amino acids: CASGEGSGSGNTIYF. Full variable domain (rest looked up from reference TRBV28 and TRBJ1-3): DVKVTQSSRYLVKRTGEKVFLECVQDMDHENMFWYRQDPGLGLRLIYFSYDVKMKEKGDIPEGYSVSREKKERFSLILESASTNQTSMYLCASGEGSGSGNTIYFGEGSWLTVV.

V and J are TRBV5-1 and TRBJ1-5; 8 bases align to TRBD1. V dropped 4 bases and J dropped 9; count of bases not matched to a gene: 9. Germline lookup yields CDR1 SGHRS and CDR2 YFSETQ. The CDR3 extends over 14 amino acids. CDR3: CASSENAGGPPQHF. CDR3 sequence (DNA): TGCGCCAGCAGCGAGAATGCAGGGGGCCCGCCCCAGCATTTT. Full variable domain (remainder filled in from reference TRBV5-1 and TRBJ1-5): KAGVTQTPRYLIKTRGQQVTLSCSPISGHRSVSWYQQTPGQGLQFLFEYFSETQRNKGNFPGRFSGRQFSNSRSEMNVSTLELGDSALYLCASSENAGGPPQHFGDGTRLSIL.

This clone came up a few times. The rearrangement links TRBV5-1 to TRBJ2-2, with 7 nucleotides matching TRBD1. CDR3 size: 16 residues. The ends lost 2 bases at V and 1 base at J; junction bases unmatched: 5. CDR1 SGHRS and CDR2 YFSETQ come from the germline V gene. The CDR3 reads CASSFRWTGNTGELFF. The DNA for the CDR3 is TGCGCCAGCAGCTTTCGTTGGACAGGGAACACCGGGGAGCTGTTTTTT.

The chain uses TRBV28 and TRBJ2-1; the D gene is possibly TRBD1 (6 bases). The V gene's germline CDR1 is MDHEN and CDR2 SYDVKM. This CDR3 spans 12 amino acids. Trimming took off 6 bases at V and 8 bases at J, with 11 bases between the two ends. CDR3 nucleotides: TGTGCCAGCAGCCGAACAGGGTATGAGCAGTTCTTC. Protein product: CASSRTGYEQFF.

The rearrangement uses TRBV5-4 and TRBJ1-1, with 12 bases that match TRBD1. The CDR3 is 16 residues long. Losses at the gene ends were 0 bases for V and 4 bases for J; bases not matched to a gene: 4. CDR1 and CDR2 (germline): SGHNT, YYREEE (reference sequence). CDR3 in DNA: TGTGCCAGCAGCTTGGAGGGACAGGGGGCTGTCACTGAAGCTTTCTTT. Translating gives CASSLEGQGAVTEAFF.

The genes are TRBV19 and TRBJ2-1, with a weak D call TRBD2 (6 bases). The CDR3 covers 16 residues. Trimming left V 2 bases short and J 8 bases short, with 19 bases between. CDR1 and CDR2 from the germline V gene are LNHDA and SQIVND (reference sequence). CDR3 sequence reads: CASSITAGPWGDEQFF. The CDR3 DNA reads as TGTGCCAGTAGTATAACGGCGGGCCCGTGGGGGGATGAGCAGTTCTTC.

This chain uses TRBV6-2 or TRBV6-3 with TRBJ1-1, with a tentative D call TRBD1 (5 bases). Trimming left V 4 bases short and J 4 bases short, with 10 bases between. Per the germline V gene, CDR1 is MNHEY and CDR2 is SVGEGT. The CDR3 sequence is 13 residues long. CDR3 bases: TGTGCCAGCAGTTGGGGCAAGCGCACTGAAGCTTTCTTT. It codes for CASSWGKRTEAFF.

The V and J genes are TRBV27 and TRBJ2-3; no firm D call. Per germline, CDR1 MNHEY and CDR2 SMNVEV (reference sequence). The CDR3 sequence is 14 residues long. The V end was cut by 7 bases, the J end by 4 bases, with 15 bases between. For the CDR3, the DNA is TGTGCCAGCACCAATCCCCTAGTCGCAGATACGCAGTATTTT. Its translation: CASTNPLVADTQYF.

This clone has only one observation. This chain joins TRBV19 and TRBJ1-1; 7 nucleotides agree with TRBD1. V was clipped by 8 bases and J by 1 base; unmatched bases: 7. This CDR3 region has 14 residues. CDR1 and CDR2 from the germline V gene are LNHDA and SQIVND (reference sequence). The DNA of the CDR3 is TGTGCCAGTGCTGAGGGGGCGGCGAACACTGAAGCTTTCTTT. This encodes CASAEGAANTEAFF. The full variable domain, with the rest looked up from reference TRBV19 and TRBJ1-1, is DGGITQSPKYLFRKEGQNVTLSCEQNLNHDAMYWYRQDPGQGLRLIYYSQIVNDFQKGDIAEGYSVSREKKESFPLTVTSAQKNPTAFYLCASAEGAANTEAFFGQGTRLTVV.

This clone turned up a few times. The chain recombines TRBV7-8 with TRBJ2-3; 10 nucleotides match TRBD2. The germline CDR1 and CDR2 sequences are SGHVS and FQNEAQ. V dropped 2 bases and J dropped 1; count of bases not matched to a gene: 3. The CDR3 is made up of 16 amino acids. CDR3 sequence reads: CASSLSGTSGTDTQYF. Here the CDR3 DNA reads TGTGCCAGCAGCTTATCAGGGACTAGCGGCACAGATACGCAGTATTTT.

The rearrangement joins TRBV19 to TRBJ1-1; 8 bases match TRBD1. From germline, CDR1 is LNHDA and CDR2 SQIVND (reference sequence). This CDR3 is 13 amino acids long. J lost 4 bases, V lost 5 bases, and 3 bases had no gene match. CDR3 in DNA: TGTGCCAGTAGTCAGGGGGCCGGCACTGAAGCTTTCTTT. Its translation is CASSQGAGTEAFF.

As concerns this clone: The junction departs from germline at one end; a sequencing error may be responsible. The chain employs TRBV19 and TRBJ2-1; 13 bases fit TRBD2. Germline CDR1 reads LNHDA; CDR2 reads SQIVND (reference sequence). CDR3 length: 17 amino acids. The CDR3 DNA is TGTGCCAGTAGTATAGACCTGGGACTAGCGGGACGAAACTACCAGATCTTC. Amino acid sequence: CASSIDLGLAGRNYQIF.

The V and J genes are TRBV7-3 and TRBJ2-2, with TRBD2 matching over 13 bases. Germline values: CDR1 SGHTA, CDR2 FQGTGA. The V and J ends lost 5 bases and 2 bases, in that order; junction bases with no gene match: 2. The CDR3 spans 16 residues. The CDR3 nucleotides are TGTGCCAGCAGCCCGGGACTAGCGGGAAACACCGGGGAGCTGTTTTTT. This codes for CASSPGLAGNTGELFF.

This rearrangement joins TRBV19 to TRBJ2-1, with unresolved D. V was trimmed by 4 bases and J by 2 bases, leaving 9 bases between them. The CDR3 covers 14 residues. Germline V gene sequence: CDR1 LNHDA, CDR2 SQIVND (reference sequence). CDR3 in amino acids: CASSRATPYNEQFF. In DNA, the CDR3 is TGTGCCAGTAGTAGGGCCACTCCCTACAATGAGCAGTTCTTC.

CDR3: CASSRAAANTGELFF. The CDR3 DNA is TGCGCCAGCAGCCGGGCAGCAGCGAACACCGGGGAGCTGTTTTTT. This rearrangement joins TRBV4-3 to TRBJ2-2; D remains unclear. Germline CDR1 reads LGHNA; CDR2 reads YSLEER. The CDR3 runs to 15 residues. V was trimmed by 4 bases and J by 0 bases, leaving 9 bases between them.

The count of this clone is one. The chain is built from TRBV28 and TRBJ2-1; a weak D match, TRBD2 (5 bases). V lost 1 base to trimming and J lost 7 bases, with 14 bases between them. In germline, CDR1 is MDHEN, CDR2 SYDVKM. CDR3 length: 15 amino acids. The CDR3 is CASSLSRRLGNEQFF. The CDR3 nucleotides are TGTGCCAGCAGTTTATCCAGGAGGCTGGGTAATGAGCAGTTCTTC.

V gene TRBV11-2 combines with J gene TRBJ2-7, with 8 bases identical to TRBD2. The CDR3 is made up of 14 amino acids. The germline V gene has CDR1 SGHAT and CDR2 FQNNGV. Losses at the gene ends were 4 bases for V and 4 bases for J; bases not matched to a gene: 6. This CDR3 is CASSYTSGPYEQYF. The CDR3 DNA reads as TGTGCCAGCAGCTACACTAGCGGACCGTACGAGCAGTACTTC. The full variable domain, completed using reference TRBV11-2 and TRBJ2-7, is EAGVAQSPRYKIIEKRQSVAFWCNPISGHATLYWYQQILGQGPKLLIQFQNNGVVDDSQLPKDRFSAERLKGVDSTLKIQPAKLEDSAVYLCASSYTSGPYEQYFGPGTRLTVT.